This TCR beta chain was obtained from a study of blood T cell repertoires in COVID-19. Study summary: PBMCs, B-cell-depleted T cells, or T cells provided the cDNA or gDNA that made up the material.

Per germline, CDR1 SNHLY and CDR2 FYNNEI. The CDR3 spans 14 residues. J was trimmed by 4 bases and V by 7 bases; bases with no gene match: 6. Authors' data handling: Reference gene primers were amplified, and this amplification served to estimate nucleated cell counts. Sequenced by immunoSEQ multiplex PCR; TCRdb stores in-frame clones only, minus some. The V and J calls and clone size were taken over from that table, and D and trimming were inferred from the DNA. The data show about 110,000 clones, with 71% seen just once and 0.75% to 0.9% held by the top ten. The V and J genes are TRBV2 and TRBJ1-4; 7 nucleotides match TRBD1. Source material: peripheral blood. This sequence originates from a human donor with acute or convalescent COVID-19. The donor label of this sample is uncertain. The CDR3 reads CASIVGTVNEKLFF. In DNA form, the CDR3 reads TGTGCCAGCATAGTTGGGACAGTTAATGAAAAACTGTTTTTT.